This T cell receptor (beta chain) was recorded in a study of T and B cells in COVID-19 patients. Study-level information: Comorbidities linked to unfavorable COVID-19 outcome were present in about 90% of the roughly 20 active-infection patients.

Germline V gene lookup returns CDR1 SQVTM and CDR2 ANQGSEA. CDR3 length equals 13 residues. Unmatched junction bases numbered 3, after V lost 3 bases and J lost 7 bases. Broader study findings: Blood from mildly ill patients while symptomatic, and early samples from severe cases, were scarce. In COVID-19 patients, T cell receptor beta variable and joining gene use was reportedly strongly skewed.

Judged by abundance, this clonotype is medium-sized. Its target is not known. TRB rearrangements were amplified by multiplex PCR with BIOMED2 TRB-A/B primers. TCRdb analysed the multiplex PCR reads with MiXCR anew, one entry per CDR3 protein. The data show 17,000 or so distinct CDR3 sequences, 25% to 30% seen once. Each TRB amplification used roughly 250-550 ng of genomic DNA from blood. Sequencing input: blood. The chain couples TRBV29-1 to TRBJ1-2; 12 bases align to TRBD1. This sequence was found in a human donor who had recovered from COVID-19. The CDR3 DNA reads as TGCAGCGTTGACGGGACAGGGGGCTTTGGCTACACCTTC. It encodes CSVDGTGGFGYTF.